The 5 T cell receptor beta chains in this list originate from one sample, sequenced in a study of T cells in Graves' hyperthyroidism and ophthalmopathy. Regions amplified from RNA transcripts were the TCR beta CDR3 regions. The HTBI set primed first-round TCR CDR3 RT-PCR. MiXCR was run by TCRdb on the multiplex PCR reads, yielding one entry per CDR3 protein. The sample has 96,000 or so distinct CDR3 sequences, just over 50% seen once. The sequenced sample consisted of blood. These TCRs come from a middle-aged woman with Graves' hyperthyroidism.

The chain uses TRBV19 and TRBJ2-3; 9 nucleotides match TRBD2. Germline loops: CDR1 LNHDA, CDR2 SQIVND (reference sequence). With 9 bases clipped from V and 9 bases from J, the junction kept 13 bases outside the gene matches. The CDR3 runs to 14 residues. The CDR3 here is CASRPETSGKTQYF. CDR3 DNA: TGTGCCAGCAGGCCCGAGACTAGCGGAAAAACGCAGTATTTT. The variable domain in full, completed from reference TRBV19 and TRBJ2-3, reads DGGITQSPKYLFRKEGQNVTLSCEQNLNHDAMYWYRQDPGQGLRLIYYSQIVNDFQKGDIAEGYSVSREKKESFPLTVTSAQKNPTAFYLCASRPETSGKTQYFGPGTRLTVL.

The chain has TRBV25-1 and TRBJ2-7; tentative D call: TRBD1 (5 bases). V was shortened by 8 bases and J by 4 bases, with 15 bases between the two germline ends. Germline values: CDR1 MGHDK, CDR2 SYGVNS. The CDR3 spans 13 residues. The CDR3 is CASQDRGAYEQYF. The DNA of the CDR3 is TGTGCCAGCCAAGATAGGGGCGCATACGAGCAGTACTTC.

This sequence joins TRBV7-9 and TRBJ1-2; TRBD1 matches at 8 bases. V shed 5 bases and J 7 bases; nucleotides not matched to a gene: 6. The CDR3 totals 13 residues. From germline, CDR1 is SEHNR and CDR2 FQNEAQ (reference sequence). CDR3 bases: TGTGCCAGCAGCCTGACAGGGGAGGCTGGCTACACCTTC. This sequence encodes CASSLTGEAGYTF.

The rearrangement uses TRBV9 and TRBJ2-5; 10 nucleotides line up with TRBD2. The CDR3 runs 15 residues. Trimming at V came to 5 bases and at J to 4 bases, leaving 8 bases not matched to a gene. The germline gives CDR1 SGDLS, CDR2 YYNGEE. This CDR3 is CASSLAGGGSETQYF. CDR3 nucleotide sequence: TGTGCCAGCAGTTTAGCGGGGGGAGGTTCAGAGACCCAGTACTTC.

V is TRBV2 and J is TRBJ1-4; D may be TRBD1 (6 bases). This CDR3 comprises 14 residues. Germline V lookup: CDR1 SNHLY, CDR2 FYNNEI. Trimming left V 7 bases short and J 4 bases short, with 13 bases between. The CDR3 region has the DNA TGTGCCAGCACCCTCGACAGGTTTAATGAAAAACTGTTTTTT. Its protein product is CASTLDRFNEKLFF.